A single sample is the source of the 25 T cell receptor beta chains below, sequenced in a study of blood T cell repertoires in COVID-19. Produced via immunoSEQ multiplex PCR; TCRdb's table is partial and in-frame only. The sample carries around 200,000 clones, roughly 89% recorded once. The sample taken for sequencing was peripheral blood. The receptors originated from a man aged 40-49 years with acute or convalescent COVID-19.

The chain carries TRBV30 and TRBJ1-2; 8 nucleotides agree with TRBD1. The CDR3 spans 13 residues. V lost 3 bases to trimming and J lost 4 bases; unmatched junction nucleotides: 4. Looked up from germline, CDR1 is GTSNPN and CDR2 is SVGIG (reference sequence). The CDR3 coding sequence is TGTGCCTGGAGCCGACAGGGGAGCTATGGCTACACCTTC. As protein: CAWSRQGSYGYTF. Full variable domain (missing parts from reference TRBV30 and TRBJ1-2): SQTIHQWPATLVQPVGSPLSLECTVEGTSNPNLYWYRQAAGRGLQLLFYSVGIGQISSEVPQNLSASRPQDRQFILSSKKLLLSDSGFYLCAWSRQGSYGYTFGSGTRLTVV.

V is TRBV5-1 and J is TRBJ2-2; 9 bases line up with TRBD1. In germline, CDR1 is SGHRS, CDR2 YFSETQ. The ends lost 0 bases at V and 1 base at J; junction bases unmatched: 1. This CDR3 contains 16 residues. The CDR3 sequence: CASSLAGQGNTGELFF. CDR3 nucleotide sequence: TGCGCCAGCAGCTTGGCGGGACAGGGGAACACCGGGGAGCTGTTTTTT.

This sequence joins TRBV28 and TRBJ2-7, with D tentatively TRBD1 (5 bases). The CDR3 has 15 residues. Germline V gene lookup returns CDR1 MDHEN and CDR2 SYDVKM. Trimming shortened V by 7 bases and J by 0 bases, and 16 bases separated the two germline ends. CDR3 region: CASTLGALSSYEQYF. The CDR3 bases are TGTGCCAGCACCTTAGGGGCTTTAAGCTCCTACGAGCAGTACTTC.

Only a few counts were recorded for this clone. The rearrangement uses TRBV18 and TRBJ1-5, with D unresolved. This CDR3 region has 14 residues. Germline CDR1 and CDR2: KGHSH and LQKENI. V gave up 3 bases and J gave up 5 bases, with 11 bases separating them. As DNA, the CDR3 is TGTGCCAGCTCACCGGAGGGAGGAGATCAGCCCCAGCATTTT. It translates to CASSPEGGDQPQHF.

The rearrangement uses TRBV10-3 and TRBJ1-1, with D possibly matching TRBD1 (6 bases). The CDR3 length is 14 residues. V was pared by 8 bases and J by 3 bases, with 16 bases between. CDR1 is ENHRY, CDR2 SYGVKD, per germline. The CDR3 DNA is TGTGCCATCGCGGGGGGCGAGTTCGACACTGAAGCTTTCTTT. Translation gives CAIAGGEFDTEAFF.

The chain joins TRBV2 to TRBJ1-5, with unresolved D. Germline assignment: CDR1 SNHLY and CDR2 FYNNEI. Trimming removed 2 bases at V and 0 bases at J, with 8 bases between. The CDR3 runs 15 residues. CDR3 loop: CASSESGVSNQPQHF. As DNA, the CDR3 is TGTGCCAGCAGTGAAAGCGGGGTTAGCAATCAGCCCCAGCATTTT.

This chain uses TRBV5-6 with TRBJ2-7; TRBD1 matches 8 bases. Looked up from germline, CDR1 is SGHDT and CDR2 is YYEEEE. CDR3 length equals 14 residues. With V trimmed by 2 bases and J by 6 bases, 7 bases remained unmatched. The CDR3 nucleotides are TGTGCCAGCAGCTTTTGGACAGGGACTCGCGAGCAGTACTTC. This gives the protein CASSFWTGTREQYF.

The genes are TRBV2 and TRBJ2-2; D may be TRBD2 (6 bases). The germline V gene has CDR1 SNHLY and CDR2 FYNNEI. This CDR3 has 13 residues. V gave up 6 bases and J gave up 6 bases, with 11 bases separating them. CDR3 sequence: CASRETGAGELFF. The CDR3 nucleotides are TGTGCCAGCAGAGAAACGGGGGCCGGGGAGCTGTTTTTT.

The table lists this clone with a few counts. This chain connects TRBV19 to TRBJ2-7; TRBD1 matches at 8 bases. Germline V CDR1 and CDR2: LNHDA, SQIVND (reference sequence). The CDR3 has 14 amino acids. Trimming removed 5 bases from V and 3 bases from J; junction bases left unmatched: 6. CDR3 loop: CASSPGQVNYEQYF. CDR3 sequence (DNA): TGTGCCAGTAGTCCGGGACAGGTTAACTACGAGCAGTACTTC.

The rearrangement uses TRBV29-1 and TRBJ1-2, with TRBD1 identical over 9 bases. The ends lost 4 bases at V and 1 base at J; junction bases unmatched: 4. Germline CDR1 SQVTM, CDR2 ANQGSEA. CDR3 size: 14 residues. Here the CDR3 DNA reads TGCAGCGTTGTTGTGGGACAGGGTAACTATGGCTACACCTTC. It translates to CSVVVGQGNYGYTF. Based on the CDR3 plus reference TRBV29-1 and TRBJ1-2, the full variable domain is SAVISQKPSRDICQRGTSLTIQCQVDSQVTMMFWYRQQPGQSLTLIATANQGSEATYESGFVIDKFPISRPNLTFSTLTVSNMSPEDSSIYLCSVVVGQGNYGYTFGSGTRLTVV.

The chain recombines TRBV28 with TRBJ1-3; D call uncertain. This CDR3 is built from 14 residues. Trimming cost V 7 bases and J 1 base, with 11 bases left between them. Germline loops: CDR1 MDHEN, CDR2 SYDVKM. CDR3: CASILGRSGNTIYF. CDR3 nucleotides: TGTGCCAGCATTCTCGGGAGGTCTGGAAACACCATATATTTT.

The chain employs TRBV30 and TRBJ1-1, with no clear D. Germline V CDR1 and CDR2: GTSNPN, SVGIG (reference sequence). Trimming removed 2 bases at V and 4 bases at J, with 14 bases between. The CDR3 covers 14 residues. DNA of the CDR3: TGTGCCTGGAGTCCCCGCCGCCCGAGCACTGAAGCTTTCTTT. Protein sequence: CAWSPRRPSTEAFF.

CDR3 coding DNA: TGTGCCAGCAGTTTAGGCAGGTCCTTAGGCGAGCAGTACTTC. Its protein is CASSLGRSLGEQYF. The rearrangement uses TRBV28 and TRBJ2-7; D is unclear. Germline CDR1 MDHEN, CDR2 SYDVKM. V was clipped by 2 bases and J by 6 bases, with 14 bases between them. The CDR3 totals 14 residues.

J is TRBJ2-3 and V is TRBV10-1; D is perhaps TRBD2 (5 bases). This CDR3 has 16 amino acids. Germline CDR1 WNHNN, CDR2 SYGVQD (reference sequence). The V and J ends lost 3 bases and 2 bases respectively, with 15 bases between them. CDR3 coding DNA: TGCGCCAGCAGTGACCGGACTTCCCCCCCCACAGATACGCAGTATTTT. It is translated as CASSDRTSPPTDTQYF.

The J gene is TRBJ2-7, the V gene TRBV19; TRBD1 agrees at 8 bases. The CDR3 is made up of 14 amino acids. CDR1 and CDR2 (germline): LNHDA, SQIVND (reference sequence). V lost 8 bases and J lost 0; bases outside the gene matches: 6. The CDR3 region has the DNA TGTGCCAGTTCTAGACAGGGGATCTCCTACGAGCAGTACTTC. Its translation: CASSRQGISYEQYF.

CDR3 in amino acids: CASSYSISGGTEAFF. For the CDR3, the DNA is TGTGCCAGCAGTTACTCGATTTCGGGGGGCACTGAAGCTTTCTTT. The V call is TRBV6-5, the J call TRBJ1-1, with D perhaps TRBD1 (5 bases). The V gene's germline CDR1 is MNHEY and CDR2 SVGAGI. The CDR3 extends over 15 amino acids. Trimming took 0 bases from V and 4 from J, leaving 12 bases between them.

J is TRBJ1-2 and V is TRBV27, with TRBD1 as a possible D gene (6 bases). Per germline, CDR1 MNHEY and CDR2 SMNVEV (reference sequence). CDR3 length equals 16 residues. The V and J ends lost 4 bases and 8 bases respectively, with 23 bases between them. The CDR3 region is CASSSIPNRQEKGYTF. The CDR3, as DNA: TGTGCCAGCAGTTCTATTCCCAACCGACAGGAGAAAGGCTACACCTTC.

The chain uses TRBV19 and TRBJ2-5, with a tentative D call TRBD2 (6 bases). V was clipped by 6 bases and J by 5 bases, with 34 bases between them. Germline CDR1 reads LNHDA; CDR2 reads SQIVND (reference sequence). The CDR3 consists of 20 residues. CDR3 nucleotides: TGTGCCAGTAGCAACCCGGGCCCCAGCGGCCACCGTCGGGGGTGGGAGACCCAGTACTTC. It specifies CASSNPGPSGHRRGWETQYF.

V usage is TRBV6-5 and J usage is TRBJ2-7; 12 nucleotides line up with TRBD1. Germline CDR1 reads MNHEY; CDR2 reads SVGAGI. The CDR3 runs to 16 residues. J was trimmed by 5 bases and V by 3 bases; bases with no gene match: 8. The CDR3 here is CASSYRLGTGGHEQYF. CDR3 nucleotides: TGTGCCAGCAGTTATCGCCTCGGGACAGGGGGCCACGAGCAGTACTTC.

The V gene is TRBV21-1, the J gene TRBJ1-3; the table's D call of TRBD1 was not tested on the DNA. TRBV21-1 is shown as a pseudogene. The CDR3 has 19 amino acids. The CDR3 here is CASSKSAGSSRETGNTIYF. In DNA form, the CDR3 reads TGTGCCAGCAGCAAATCGGCAGGGTCGTCAAGAGAGACTGGAAACACCATATATTTT.

This chain uses TRBV28 with TRBJ1-6, with unresolved D. Trimming took 3 bases from V and 10 from J, leaving 4 bases between them. The CDR3 totals 11 residues. Germline loops: CDR1 MDHEN, CDR2 SYDVKM. The CDR3: CASSFRSPLHF. The CDR3 coding sequence is TGTGCCAGCAGTTTCCGGTCACCCCTCCACTTT.

This chain uses TRBV7-8 with TRBJ2-1; 10 bases map to TRBD2. The CDR3 extends over 14 amino acids. V dropped 3 bases and J dropped 7; count of bases not matched to a gene: 3. CDR1 is SGHVS, CDR2 FQNEAQ, per germline. The CDR3 DNA follows: TGTGCCAGCAGCTTCAAGCGGGGGGGAAATGAGCAGTTCTTC. Protein sequence: CASSFKRGGNEQFF.

J is TRBJ1-5 and V is TRBV7-2; D unclear. With 1 base removed from V and 0 bases from J, the gap between germline ends came to 7 bases. Germline lookup yields CDR1 SGHTA and CDR2 FQGNSA. The CDR3 consists of 15 residues. This chain's CDR3 is CASSLGPNSNQPQHF. Written as DNA, the CDR3 is TGTGCCAGCAGCTTAGGGCCCAATAGCAATCAGCCCCAGCATTTT.

The V call is TRBV3-1 (or the pseudogene TRBV3-2), the J call TRBJ2-7, with a tentative D call TRBD2 (5 bases). In germline, CDR1 is LGHDT, CDR2 YNNKEL (reference sequence). The CDR3 runs 14 residues. The ends were cut back, 2 bases at V and 3 bases at J, with 11 bases in the middle. The CDR3 DNA reads as TGTGCCAGCAGCCAAAGCCTAGCCCACTACGAGCAGTACTTC. Translation gives CASSQSLAHYEQYF.

This rearrangement joins TRBV30 to TRBJ2-5, with D perhaps TRBD2 (5 bases). Trimming removed 3 bases from V and 5 bases from J, with 10 bases in between. The germline V gene has CDR1 GTSNPN and CDR2 SVGIG (reference sequence). This CDR3 has 12 amino acids. CDR3 coding DNA: TGTGCCTGGAGCTCGGGGTGGGAGACCCAGTACTTC. Translation: CAWSSGWETQYF.